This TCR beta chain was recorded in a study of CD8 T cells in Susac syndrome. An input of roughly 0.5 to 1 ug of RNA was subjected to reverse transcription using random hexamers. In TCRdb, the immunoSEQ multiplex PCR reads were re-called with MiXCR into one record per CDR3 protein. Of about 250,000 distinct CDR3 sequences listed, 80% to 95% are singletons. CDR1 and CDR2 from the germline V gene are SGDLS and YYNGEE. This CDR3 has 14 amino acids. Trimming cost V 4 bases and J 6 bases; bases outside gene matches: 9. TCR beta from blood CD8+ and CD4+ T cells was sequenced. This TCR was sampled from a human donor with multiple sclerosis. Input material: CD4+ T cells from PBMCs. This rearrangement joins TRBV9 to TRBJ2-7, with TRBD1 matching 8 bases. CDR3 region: CASSPGTGSFEQYF. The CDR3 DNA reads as TGTGCCAGCAGCCCCGGGACAGGTTCTTTCGAGCAGTACTTC. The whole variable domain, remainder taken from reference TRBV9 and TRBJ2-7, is DSGVTQTPKHLITATGQRVTLRCSPRSGDLSVYWYQQSLDQGLQFLIQYYNGEERAKGNILERFSAQQFPDLHSELNLSSLELGDSALYFCASSPGTGSFEQYFGPGTRLTVT.